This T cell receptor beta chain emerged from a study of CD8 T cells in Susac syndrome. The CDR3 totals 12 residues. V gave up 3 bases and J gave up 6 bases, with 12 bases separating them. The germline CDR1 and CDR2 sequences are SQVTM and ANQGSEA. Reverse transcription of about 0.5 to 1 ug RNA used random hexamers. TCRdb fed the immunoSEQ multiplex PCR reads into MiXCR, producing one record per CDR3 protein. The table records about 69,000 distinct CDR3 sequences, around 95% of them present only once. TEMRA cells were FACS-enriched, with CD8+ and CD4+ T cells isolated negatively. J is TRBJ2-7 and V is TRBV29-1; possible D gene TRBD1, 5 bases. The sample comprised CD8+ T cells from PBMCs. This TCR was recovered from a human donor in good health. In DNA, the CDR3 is TGCAGCGTTGAGGAGACAGATCTCGAGCAGTACTTC. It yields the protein CSVEETDLEQYF.